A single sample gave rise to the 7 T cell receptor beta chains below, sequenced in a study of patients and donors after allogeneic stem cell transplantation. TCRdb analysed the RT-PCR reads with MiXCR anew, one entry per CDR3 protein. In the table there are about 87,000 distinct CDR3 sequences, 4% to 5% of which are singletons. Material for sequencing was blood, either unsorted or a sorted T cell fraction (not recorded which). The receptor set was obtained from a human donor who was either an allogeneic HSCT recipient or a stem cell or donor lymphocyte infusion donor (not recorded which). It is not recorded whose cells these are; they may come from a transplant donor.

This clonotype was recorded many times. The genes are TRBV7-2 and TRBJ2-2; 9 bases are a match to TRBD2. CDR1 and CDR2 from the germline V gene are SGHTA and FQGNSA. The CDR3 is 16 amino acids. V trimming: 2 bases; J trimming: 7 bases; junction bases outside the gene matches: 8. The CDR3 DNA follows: TGTGCCAGCAGCTTAAGCCCTAGCGGGACGGGCGGGGAGCTGTTTTTT. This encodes CASSLSPSGTGGELFF.

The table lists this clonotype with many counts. As DNA, the CDR3 is TGTGCCAGCAGTCACCCTCGCCAGGAGAGCTCCTACGAGCAGTACTTC. It yields the protein CASSHPRQESSYEQYF. The V and J genes are TRBV7-9 and TRBJ2-7, with D unclear. Trimming stripped 6 bases from V and 0 bases from J, with 18 bases between. The CDR3 has 16 amino acids. Germline values: CDR1 SEHNR, CDR2 FQNEAQ (reference sequence).

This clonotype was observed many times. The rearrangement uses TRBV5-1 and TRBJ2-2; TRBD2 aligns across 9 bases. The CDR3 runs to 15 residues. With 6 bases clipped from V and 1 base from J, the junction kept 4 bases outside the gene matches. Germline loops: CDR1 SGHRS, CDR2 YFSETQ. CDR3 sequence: CASTLAGVNTGELFF. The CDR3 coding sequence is TGCGCCAGCACGTTAGCGGGAGTGAACACCGGGGAGCTGTTTTTT. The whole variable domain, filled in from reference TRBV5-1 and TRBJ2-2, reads KAGVTQTPRYLIKTRGQQVTLSCSPISGHRSVSWYQQTPGQGLQFLFEYFSETQRNKGNFPGRFSGRQFSNSRSEMNVSTLELGDSALYLCASTLAGVNTGELFFGEGSRLTVL.

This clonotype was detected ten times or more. The chain's CDR3 is CASSLTSGTADTQYF. The CDR3 DNA reads TGCGCCAGCAGCTTGACTAGCGGGACTGCAGATACGCAGTATTTT. This sequence joins TRBV10-2 and TRBJ2-3, with 11 bases fitting TRBD2. Germline-derived CDR1 and CDR2 are WSHSY and SAAADI. V lost 6 bases, J lost 4 bases, and 6 bases stayed unmatched. The length of the CDR3 is 15 residues.

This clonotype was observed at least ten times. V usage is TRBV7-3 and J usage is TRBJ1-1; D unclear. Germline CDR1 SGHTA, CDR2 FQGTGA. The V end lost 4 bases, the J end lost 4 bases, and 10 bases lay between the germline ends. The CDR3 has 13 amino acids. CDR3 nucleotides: TGTGCCAGCAGCTCCTTTTGGGGCACTGAAGCTTTCTTT. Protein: CASSSFWGTEAFF. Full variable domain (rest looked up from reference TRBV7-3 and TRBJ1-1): GAGVSQTPSNKVTEKGKYVELRCDPISGHTALYWYRQSLGQGPEFLIYFQGTGAADDSGLPNDRFFAVRPEGSVSTLKIQRTERGDSAVYLCASSSFWGTEAFFGQGTRLTVV.

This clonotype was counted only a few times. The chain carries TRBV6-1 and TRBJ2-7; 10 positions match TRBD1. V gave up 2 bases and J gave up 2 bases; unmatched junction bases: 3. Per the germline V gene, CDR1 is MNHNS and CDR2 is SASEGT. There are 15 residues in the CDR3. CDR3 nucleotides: TGTGCCAGCAGTGAATTCGGACAGGGGGCCTACGAGCAGTACTTC. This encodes CASSEFGQGAYEQYF.

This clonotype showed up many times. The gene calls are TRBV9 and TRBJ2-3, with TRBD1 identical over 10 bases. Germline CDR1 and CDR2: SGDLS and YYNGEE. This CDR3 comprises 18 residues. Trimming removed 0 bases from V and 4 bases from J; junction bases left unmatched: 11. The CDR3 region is CASSVGLVGTGVPDTQYF. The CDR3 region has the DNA TGTGCCAGCAGCGTAGGACTTGTGGGGACAGGGGTCCCAGATACGCAGTATTTT.